The 25 T cell receptor beta chains given below trace back to one sample, sequenced in a study of blood T cell repertoires in COVID-19. Libraries were prepared by immunoSEQ multiplex PCR; TCRdb keeps only in-frame clonotypes and omits some of them. The top ten hold more than 4% of the sample, which has roughly 140,000 clones, 85% to 90% seen once. Sequenced sample: peripheral blood. These receptors were collected from a woman in her 40s with acute or convalescent COVID-19.

The chain uses TRBV4-1 and TRBJ1-4, with 8 bases fitting TRBD1. The CDR3 is made up of 11 amino acids. Germline-derived CDR1 and CDR2 are MGHRA and YSYEKL. The V gene end was trimmed by 3 bases and the J gene end by 15 bases; junction bases not matched to a gene: 3. The CDR3 protein is CASSHPGQVFF. CDR3 DNA sequence: TGCGCCAGCAGCCACCCGGGACAGGTGTTTTTT.

The chain couples TRBV18 to TRBJ1-3; possibly TRBD1 for D (5 bases). Per germline, CDR1 KGHSH and CDR2 LQKENI. The CDR3 runs 16 residues. The V and J ends lost 1 base and 4 bases respectively, with 14 bases between them. The CDR3 spells CASSPLSGVLGNTIYF. In nucleotides, the CDR3 is TGTGCCAGCTCACCACTTTCGGGGGTCCTCGGAAACACCATATATTTT.

The chain joins TRBV27 to TRBJ2-2; 8 bases align to TRBD2. V gave up 5 bases and J gave up 3 bases; unmatched junction bases: 14. CDR1 is MNHEY and CDR2 is SMNVEV in the germline V gene (reference sequence). This CDR3 has 18 residues. CDR3 nucleotide sequence: TGTGCCAGCAGTCCCTATTCTAGGGCGGGGGGATACACCGGGGAGCTGTTTTTT. It translates to CASSPYSRAGGYTGELFF.

This rearrangement joins TRBV6-5 to TRBJ2-3; perhaps TRBD1 as D (6 bases). CDR3 length: 15 residues. CDR1 MNHEY and CDR2 SVGAGI come from the germline V gene. Trimming stripped 7 bases from V and 9 bases from J, with 23 bases between. The CDR3 bases are TGTGCCAGCATGGGGGCAGACCCAGTCCCGAACACGCAGTATTTT. Translating it yields CASMGADPVPNTQYF.

V is TRBV7-2 and J is TRBJ2-7; 7 positions agree with TRBD1. This CDR3 spans 17 amino acids. In germline, CDR1 is SGHTA, CDR2 FQGNSA. Trimming at V came to 1 base and at J to 1 base, leaving 10 bases not matched to a gene. The CDR3 sequence is CASSLVGGVGNSYEQYF. The CDR3 DNA reads TGTGCCAGCAGCTTAGTAGGGGGCGTTGGAAATTCCTACGAGCAGTACTTC.

The genes are TRBV18 and TRBJ2-1; D uncertain. Looked up from germline, CDR1 is KGHSH and CDR2 is LQKENI. The CDR3 is 12 amino acids. Trimming pared 3 bases from V and 4 bases from J, leaving 4 bases between. This chain's CDR3 is CASSPPYNEQFF. DNA for the CDR3: TGTGCCAGCTCACCCCCTTACAATGAGCAGTTCTTC.

The rearrangement links TRBV15 to TRBJ2-1; the D gene is possibly TRBD2 (6 bases). This CDR3 has 13 amino acids. CDR1 and CDR2 from the germline V gene are LNHNV and YYDKDF (reference sequence). The V and J ends lost 3 bases and 7 bases respectively, with 10 bases between them. The CDR3 region is CATSRGLLNEQFF. The DNA of the CDR3 is TGTGCCACCAGCAGGGGACTTTTAAATGAGCAGTTCTTC.

The chain carries TRBV7-2 and TRBJ1-6, with D maybe TRBD1 (6 bases). From germline, CDR1 is SGHTA and CDR2 FQGNSA. V dropped 4 bases and J dropped 5 bases, with 12 bases sitting between them. This CDR3 has 15 residues. The CDR3 protein is CASSSGQTNNSPLHF. The CDR3 DNA reads TGTGCCAGCAGCTCCGGACAGACGAATAATTCACCCCTCCACTTT.

The rearrangement links TRBV14 to TRBJ2-5; 8 nucleotides agree with TRBD2. The CDR3 is 15 amino acids. In germline, CDR1 is SGHDN, CDR2 FVKESK. Trimming at V came to 4 bases and at J to 5 bases, leaving 9 bases not matched to a gene. The CDR3 protein is CASSPQAGAGETQYF. CDR3 nucleotide sequence: TGTGCCAGCAGCCCTCAAGCGGGAGCGGGGGAGACCCAGTACTTC.

The chain couples TRBV2 to TRBJ1-4; D not certain. This CDR3 spans 14 amino acids. V dropped 6 bases and J dropped 8 bases, with 16 bases sitting between them. The germline gives CDR1 SNHLY, CDR2 FYNNEI. This CDR3 reads CASRKTPSIEKLFF. The CDR3 nucleotides are TGTGCCAGCAGGAAGACACCTTCGATAGAAAAACTGTTTTTT. The variable domain in full, with the rest retrieved from reference TRBV2 and TRBJ1-4, is EPEVTQTPSHQVTQMGQEVILRCVPISNHLYFYWYRQILGQKVEFLVSFYNNEISEKSEIFDDQFSVERPDGSNFTLKIRSTKLEDSAMYFCASRKTPSIEKLFFGSGTQLSVL.

This sequence joins TRBV7-2 and TRBJ2-2; the D gene is possibly TRBD1 (6 bases). The CDR3 extends over 18 amino acids. V lost 2 bases, J lost 3 bases, and 19 bases lay in between. Germline loops: CDR1 SGHTA, CDR2 FQGNSA. The CDR3 is CASSLSPWQGRYTGELFF. The CDR3 DNA reads as TGTGCCAGCAGCTTATCTCCTTGGCAGGGGAGATACACCGGGGAGCTGTTTTTT.

In DNA form, the CDR3 reads TGTGCCAGCAGCTCGCCCCAGGTGCGGGTTGACGAGCAGTACTTC. It encodes CASSSPQVRVDEQYF. The chain carries TRBV13 and TRBJ2-7, with D perhaps matching TRBD2 (5 bases). Germline CDR1 reads PRHDT; CDR2 reads FYEKMQ (reference sequence). The CDR3 sequence is 15 residues long. V was cut by 4 bases and J by 5 bases, with 18 bases left in between.

The chain carries TRBV5-6 and TRBJ2-2; the D is unclear. Germline V gene data show CDR1 as SGHDT and CDR2 as YYEEEE. The CDR3 extends over 12 amino acids. V dropped 1 base and J dropped 5 bases, with 3 bases sitting between them. DNA for the CDR3: TGTGCCAGCAGCTTGCAGACCGGGGAGCTGTTTTTT. This gives the protein CASSLQTGELFF.

The count of this clone is one. The chain's CDR3 is CANPGAAWTEAFF. The DNA of the CDR3 is TGTGCCAACCCGGGAGCCGCCTGGACTGAAGCTTTCTTT. The chain employs TRBV2 and TRBJ1-1; D is ambiguous. Germline CDR1 SNHLY, CDR2 FYNNEI. Trimming stripped 10 bases from V and 5 bases from J, with 17 bases between. This CDR3 region has 13 residues.

This clone was recorded only once. The chain links TRBV5-4 to TRBJ1-4, with 8 bases that match TRBD1. V gave up 0 bases and J gave up 4 bases; unmatched junction bases: 5. This CDR3 contains 16 residues. Looked up from germline, CDR1 is SGHNT and CDR2 is YYREEE (reference sequence). The CDR3: CASSLAGTGYNEKLFF. The CDR3 DNA is TGTGCCAGCAGCTTGGCTGGGACAGGTTATAATGAAAAACTGTTTTTT.

For the CDR3, the DNA is TGTGCCAGCAGCAAGACAGCGCAGTCCTACGAGCAGTACTTC. Its protein is CASSKTAQSYEQYF. The chain links TRBV7-3 to TRBJ2-7; tentatively, D is TRBD1 (5 bases). Trimming took off 5 bases at V and 1 base at J, with 12 bases between the two ends. Germline CDR1 SGHTA, CDR2 FQGTGA. CDR3 size: 14 residues.

This sequence joins TRBV19 and TRBJ1-5; weak D call: TRBD1 (5 bases). The ends were cut back, 3 bases at V and 4 bases at J, with 10 bases in the middle. The CDR3 spans 14 residues. In germline, CDR1 is LNHDA, CDR2 SQIVND (reference sequence). This chain's CDR3 is CASSIETANQPQHF. Written as DNA, the CDR3 is TGTGCCAGTAGTATTGAGACAGCGAATCAGCCCCAGCATTTT.

The chain recombines TRBV4-2 with TRBJ2-1; TRBD1 matches 11 bases. The CDR3 is made up of 15 amino acids. V lost 1 base, J lost 6 bases, and 2 bases stayed unmatched. Germline values: CDR1 LGHNA, CDR2 YNFKEQ. The CDR3 protein is CASSQGGQGVNEQFF. In nucleotides, the CDR3 is TGTGCCAGCAGCCAAGGGGGACAGGGGGTCAATGAGCAGTTCTTC.

The chain combines TRBV6-1 with TRBJ2-5; 9 bases agree with TRBD2. CDR3 length equals 16 residues. CDR1 and CDR2 from the germline V gene are MNHNS and SASEGT. Trimming at V came to 0 bases and at J to 4 bases, leaving 6 bases not matched to a gene. The CDR3 loop is CASSEAIAGVRETQYF. CDR3 nucleotide sequence: TGTGCCAGCAGTGAAGCCATAGCGGGGGTAAGAGAGACCCAGTACTTC.

This chain uses TRBV7-9 with TRBJ1-3, with 8 bases lining up with TRBD1. Trimming took 1 base from V and 4 from J; bases not matched to a gene: 3. The V gene's germline CDR1 is SEHNR and CDR2 FQNEAQ (reference sequence). The CDR3 loop spans 15 amino acids. CDR3 nucleotides: TGTGCCAGCAGCTTAGGACAGGGGAAAGGAAACACCATATATTTT. Translating it yields CASSLGQGKGNTIYF.

The V gene is TRBV19, the J gene TRBJ1-4, with a weak D call TRBD1 (5 bases). V was trimmed by 5 bases and J by 0 bases, leaving 13 bases between them. The germline V gene encodes CDR1 LNHDA and CDR2 SQIVND (reference sequence). The CDR3 totals 16 residues. DNA of the CDR3: TGTGCCAGTAGTCTGGGGCTTCGAGCAACTAATGAAAAACTGTTTTTT. Its protein is CASSLGLRATNEKLFF.

The chain uses TRBV30 and TRBJ1-2; 10 bases align to TRBD1. Germline V gene lookup returns CDR1 GTSNPN and CDR2 SVGIG (reference sequence). J gave up 4 bases and V 3 bases, and 2 bases lay outside the gene matches. The CDR3 is made up of 13 amino acids. CDR3 bases: TGTGCCTGGAGGCGGGACAGGGGCTATGGCTACACCTTC. It encodes CAWRRDRGYGYTF.

The V gene is TRBV19, the J gene TRBJ1-4; tentative D call: TRBD1 (6 bases). Germline V gives CDR1 LNHDA, CDR2 SQIVND (reference sequence). There are 16 residues in the CDR3. V lost 3 bases to trimming and J lost 0 bases, with 11 bases between them. The CDR3 spells CASSISDSATNEKLFF. The DNA of the CDR3 is TGTGCCAGTAGTATCTCGGACAGCGCAACTAATGAAAAACTGTTTTTT.

The chain uses TRBV7-8 and TRBJ1-2; a weak D match, TRBD1 (5 bases). Germline CDR1 and CDR2: SGHVS and FQNEAQ. The CDR3 runs 14 residues. With 5 bases removed from V and 4 bases from J, the gap between germline ends came to 14 bases. The CDR3 loop is CASSPSTASYGYTF. In DNA form, the CDR3 reads TGTGCCAGCAGCCCCTCGACAGCTTCCTATGGCTACACCTTC. Drawing the rest from reference TRBV7-8 and TRBJ1-2, the complete variable domain is GAGVSQSPRYKVAKRGQDVALRCDPISGHVSLFWYQQALGQGPEFLTYFQNEAQLDKSGLPSDRFFAERPEGSVSTLKIQRTQQEDSAVYLCASSPSTASYGYTFGSGTRLTVV.

J is TRBJ1-1 and V is TRBV3-1 (or the pseudogene TRBV3-2); no reliable D call. The CDR3 is made up of 16 amino acids. From germline, CDR1 is LGHDT and CDR2 YNNKEL (reference sequence). V gave up 1 base and J gave up 6 bases, with 18 bases separating them. Here the CDR3 reads CASSQVTTIAGAEAFF. The CDR3 DNA is TGTGCCAGCAGCCAAGTCACCACGATCGCCGGGGCTGAAGCTTTCTTT.